This record concerns one T cell receptor (beta chain) sequence. The antigen is not known. V was pared by 2 bases and J by 1 base, with 12 bases between. The CDR3 contains 15 residues. Germline V gene data show CDR1 as SGDLS and CDR2 as YYNGEE. Through a sample-barcoded 5' primer and a J-beta primer mix, a second PCR was run for about 6 to 11 cycles. Using its own MiXCR run on the 5' RACE reads, TCRdb lists one record per CDR3 protein. The repertoire has about 930,000 distinct CDR3 sequences, under 35% of them found once; the top ten carry 10%. This sample was included in a study of blood T cells in healthy people across ages. Overall study findings and caveats: It was held that the diversity estimates obtained from one million T cells were underestimates.

This sample was shared with a second study, whose subject was T cells of mothers and their children. That study reports: In each mother, TCR beta CDR3 reads exceeded 9.5 million; in each child, they numbered some 2.8 million. Thymic selection molds TCR recombination output in much the same way for related pairs as for unrelated pairs.

Input material: blood. The sequence came from a woman aged 40 to 50 in good health. This chain uses TRBV9 with TRBJ2-5, with D uncertain. CDR3 sequence reads: CASSVRKTLQETQYF. The CDR3 nucleotides read TGTGCCAGCAGCGTCCGAAAGACACTCCAAGAGACCCAGTACTTC.